One and the same sample provided the 7 T cell receptor beta chains below, sequenced in a study of Graves' ophthalmopathy and Graves' hyperthyroidism. Using RNA transcripts, the TCR beta CDR3 regions were amplified. Second-round multiplex PCR came after a first-round RT-PCR that employed HTBI primers. TCRdb independently ran MiXCR on the multiplex PCR reads; one entry per CDR3 protein. The sample has about half a million distinct CDR3 sequences, over 13% seen once; the top ten hold over 8%. Material: blood. Receptor source: a woman younger than 45 with Graves' ophthalmopathy.

This clonotype was picked up many times. The chain employs TRBV28 and TRBJ1-3; D uncertain. CDR3 length equals 18 residues. Trimming took off 6 bases at V and 2 bases at J, with 23 bases between the two ends. The V gene's germline CDR1 is MDHEN and CDR2 SYDVKM. CDR3 region: CASSPPIPTGIAGNTIYF. As DNA, the CDR3 is TGTGCCAGCAGCCCCCCCATCCCCACCGGGATCGCTGGAAACACCATATATTTT.

The sample holds many counts of this clonotype. The chain carries TRBV19 and TRBJ1-1; D is unresolved. CDR1 is LNHDA and CDR2 is SQIVND in the germline V gene (reference sequence). Trimming took 6 bases from V and 0 from J, leaving 8 bases between them. The CDR3 spans 13 residues. Here the CDR3 reads CASRERVNTEAFF. CDR3 sequence (DNA): TGTGCCAGTAGAGAAAGAGTGAACACTGAAGCTTTCTTT.

In this sample, this clonotype turned up many times. The CDR3 here is CASSSGLAGLETQYF. CDR3 coding DNA: TGTGCCAGCAGCTCGGGACTAGCGGGGTTAGAGACCCAGTACTTC. The chain employs TRBV6-1 and TRBJ2-5; TRBD2 agrees at 13 bases. After removal of 6 bases from V and 4 bases from J, the junction contained 5 bases not matched to a gene. The CDR3 sequence is 15 residues long. Germline V CDR1 and CDR2: MNHNS, SASEGT.

This clonotype was recorded many times. V gene TRBV12-3 or TRBV12-4 combines with J gene TRBJ1-2; D uncertain. V was clipped by 5 bases and J by 5 bases, with 12 bases between them. This CDR3 is 13 amino acids long. Here the CDR3 DNA reads TGTGCCAGCAGTACGTCAGGCTTTTATGGCTACACCTTC. This gives the protein CASSTSGFYGYTF.

There are many counts of this clonotype. The V call is TRBV15, the J call TRBJ2-7; 7 bases agree with TRBD1. J lost 6 bases, V lost 1 base, and 6 bases had no gene match. The CDR3 loop spans 14 amino acids. Germline CDR1 LNHNV, CDR2 YYDKDF (reference sequence). CDR3 DNA: TGTGCCACCAGCAGAGGAACAGGGGTTGGCGAGCAGTACTTC. This encodes CATSRGTGVGEQYF.

At least ten counts were recorded for this clonotype. The chain couples TRBV6-1 to TRBJ2-5, with no clear D. This CDR3 region has 16 residues. CDR1 and CDR2 (germline): MNHNS, SASEGT. Trimming took 6 bases from V and 7 from J, leaving 24 bases between them. The CDR3 reads CASSTTGHPVKGTQYF. In DNA, the CDR3 is TGTGCCAGCAGCACTACCGGGCACCCCGTCAAGGGGACCCAGTACTTC.

V usage is TRBV7-2 and J usage is TRBJ2-7; no reliable D call. With 2 bases removed from V and 6 bases from J, the gap between germline ends came to 11 bases. The germline V gene has CDR1 SGHTA and CDR2 FQGNSA. CDR3 size: 13 residues. CDR3: CASSLFLSGEQYF. The CDR3 DNA is TGTGCCAGCAGCTTATTCTTATCCGGCGAGCAGTACTTC.